This passage covers 10 T cell receptor beta chains from one sample sequenced in a study of shared clonotypes between healthy human individuals (dated by TCRdb to 2018 to 2021). Libraries were constructed by the immunoSEQ multiplex PCR assay. Held by TCRdb, this immuneACCESS table contains in-frame sequences only and omits some clones. Under half of the omission traces to an unresolved V gene where checked; the cause of the rest is unknown. The sample records around 2.1 million clones, under 95% of which are singletons. The ten largest clones take up under 2% of the sample. CD8 naive samples were CD45RO-negative cells positively selected for CCR7, giving a CD45RA+CCR7+ population that excluded TemRA cells. Sequencing used naive CD8+ T cells from PBMCs. Taken with the paper, the label for cell subset or site translates to: CD45RA+CCR7+. The receptors shown here come from a man between 18 and 29 years old in good health. Some clones in this sample may be carry-over from other donors' samples.

In DNA form, the CDR3 reads TGTGCCAGCAGCTTGGTTTACGGCCGGAACACTGAAGCTTTCTTT. It translates to CASSLVYGRNTEAFF. The rearrangement links TRBV5-6 to TRBJ1-1; no clear D gene. The CDR3 consists of 15 residues. Germline CDR1 SGHDT, CDR2 YYEEEE. V gave up 0 bases and J gave up 1 base, with 10 bases separating them.

CDR3 sequence: CASGSGVREQFF. The CDR3 region has the DNA TGTGCCAGCGGGTCAGGGGTGAGAGAGCAGTTCTTC. The chain carries TRBV28 and TRBJ2-1, with D perhaps TRBD1 (6 bases). Deletions cut 8 bases from V and 10 bases from J, with 15 bases between. This CDR3 has 12 residues. The germline CDR1 and CDR2 sequences are MDHEN and SYDVKM.

There are a few counts of this clone. The rearrangement links TRBV28 to TRBJ1-1; weak D call: TRBD1 (5 bases). The CDR3 has 15 residues. Germline V gene sequence: CDR1 MDHEN, CDR2 SYDVKM. With 6 bases removed from V and 0 bases from J, the gap between germline ends came to 14 bases. CDR3 residues: CASSPVGGMNTEAFF. CDR3 nucleotides: TGTGCCAGCAGCCCCGTGGGGGGTATGAACACTGAAGCTTTCTTT.

J is TRBJ2-7 and V is TRBV5-6, with TRBD2 matching 14 bases. The germline CDR1 and CDR2 sequences are SGHDT and YYEEEE. V lost 4 bases, J lost 1 base, and 4 bases stayed unmatched. The CDR3 consists of 16 residues. In DNA, the CDR3 is TGTGCCAGCAGCCCCCGGACTAGCGGGAGGTCCTACGAGCAGTACTTC. This encodes CASSPRTSGRSYEQYF. Combining the CDR3 with reference TRBV5-6 and TRBJ2-7 gives the whole variable domain DAGVTQSPTHLIKTRGQQVTLRCSPKSGHDTVSWYQQALGQGPQFIFQYYEEEERQRGNFPDRFSGHQFPNYSSELNVNALLLGDSALYLCASSPRTSGRSYEQYFGPGTRLTVT.

The chain recombines TRBV11-2 with TRBJ2-7, with D possibly TRBD2 on 6 matching bases. Germline V gene sequence: CDR1 SGHAT, CDR2 FQNNGV. There are 17 residues in the CDR3. With 0 bases removed from V and 0 bases from J, the gap between germline ends came to 15 bases. CDR3 nucleotide sequence: TGTGCCAGCAGCTTAGATCCCATTTCCGGGAGCTCCTACGAGCAGTACTTC. This encodes CASSLDPISGSSYEQYF.

V is TRBV19 and J is TRBJ2-1; D is unresolved. CDR3 length equals 13 residues. CDR1 is LNHDA, CDR2 SQIVND, per germline (reference sequence). V lost 1 base to trimming and J lost 9 bases, with 10 bases between them. The CDR3 loop is CASSIVSWGEQFF. The DNA of the CDR3 is TGTGCCAGTAGTATAGTGAGCTGGGGTGAGCAGTTCTTC.

The chain recombines TRBV10-2 with TRBJ2-5; 8 bases match TRBD2. V gave up 8 bases and J gave up 4 bases; unmatched junction bases: 9. The germline gives CDR1 WSHSY, CDR2 SAAADI. The CDR3 covers 14 residues. CDR3 bases: TGCGCCAGCGGGGCTAGCGGGCGAGGAGAGACCCAGTACTTC. This codes for CASGASGRGETQYF.

V usage is TRBV7-8 and J usage is TRBJ2-7; 10 bases map to TRBD2. Germline assignment: CDR1 SGHVS and CDR2 FQNEAQ. The V segment lost 1 base and the J segment 3 bases; nucleotides outside the gene matches: 3. The CDR3 runs to 15 residues. The CDR3 bases are TGTGCCAGCAGCTTAGGTCCTAGCGGGGGCTACGAGCAGTACTTC. The encoded protein is CASSLGPSGGYEQYF.

The V gene is TRBV15, the J gene TRBJ2-3, with D uncertain. The germline V gene encodes CDR1 LNHNV and CDR2 YYDKDF (reference sequence). CDR3 length: 12 residues. The ends were cut back, 3 bases at V and 2 bases at J, with 3 bases in the middle. CDR3 residues: CATSSITDTQYF. As DNA, the CDR3 is TGTGCCACCAGCAGCATCACAGATACGCAGTATTTT.

The rearrangement links TRBV4-1 to TRBJ2-2, with 10 positions matching TRBD2. Germline V lookup: CDR1 MGHRA, CDR2 YSYEKL. Trimming at V came to 0 bases and at J to 4 bases, leaving 14 bases not matched to a gene. The CDR3 consists of 20 residues. In DNA form, the CDR3 reads TGCGCCAGCAGCCAAGATCGAAGACTAGCGGGTTATGAAGGCACCGGGGAGCTGTTTTTT. This encodes CASSQDRRLAGYEGTGELFF.